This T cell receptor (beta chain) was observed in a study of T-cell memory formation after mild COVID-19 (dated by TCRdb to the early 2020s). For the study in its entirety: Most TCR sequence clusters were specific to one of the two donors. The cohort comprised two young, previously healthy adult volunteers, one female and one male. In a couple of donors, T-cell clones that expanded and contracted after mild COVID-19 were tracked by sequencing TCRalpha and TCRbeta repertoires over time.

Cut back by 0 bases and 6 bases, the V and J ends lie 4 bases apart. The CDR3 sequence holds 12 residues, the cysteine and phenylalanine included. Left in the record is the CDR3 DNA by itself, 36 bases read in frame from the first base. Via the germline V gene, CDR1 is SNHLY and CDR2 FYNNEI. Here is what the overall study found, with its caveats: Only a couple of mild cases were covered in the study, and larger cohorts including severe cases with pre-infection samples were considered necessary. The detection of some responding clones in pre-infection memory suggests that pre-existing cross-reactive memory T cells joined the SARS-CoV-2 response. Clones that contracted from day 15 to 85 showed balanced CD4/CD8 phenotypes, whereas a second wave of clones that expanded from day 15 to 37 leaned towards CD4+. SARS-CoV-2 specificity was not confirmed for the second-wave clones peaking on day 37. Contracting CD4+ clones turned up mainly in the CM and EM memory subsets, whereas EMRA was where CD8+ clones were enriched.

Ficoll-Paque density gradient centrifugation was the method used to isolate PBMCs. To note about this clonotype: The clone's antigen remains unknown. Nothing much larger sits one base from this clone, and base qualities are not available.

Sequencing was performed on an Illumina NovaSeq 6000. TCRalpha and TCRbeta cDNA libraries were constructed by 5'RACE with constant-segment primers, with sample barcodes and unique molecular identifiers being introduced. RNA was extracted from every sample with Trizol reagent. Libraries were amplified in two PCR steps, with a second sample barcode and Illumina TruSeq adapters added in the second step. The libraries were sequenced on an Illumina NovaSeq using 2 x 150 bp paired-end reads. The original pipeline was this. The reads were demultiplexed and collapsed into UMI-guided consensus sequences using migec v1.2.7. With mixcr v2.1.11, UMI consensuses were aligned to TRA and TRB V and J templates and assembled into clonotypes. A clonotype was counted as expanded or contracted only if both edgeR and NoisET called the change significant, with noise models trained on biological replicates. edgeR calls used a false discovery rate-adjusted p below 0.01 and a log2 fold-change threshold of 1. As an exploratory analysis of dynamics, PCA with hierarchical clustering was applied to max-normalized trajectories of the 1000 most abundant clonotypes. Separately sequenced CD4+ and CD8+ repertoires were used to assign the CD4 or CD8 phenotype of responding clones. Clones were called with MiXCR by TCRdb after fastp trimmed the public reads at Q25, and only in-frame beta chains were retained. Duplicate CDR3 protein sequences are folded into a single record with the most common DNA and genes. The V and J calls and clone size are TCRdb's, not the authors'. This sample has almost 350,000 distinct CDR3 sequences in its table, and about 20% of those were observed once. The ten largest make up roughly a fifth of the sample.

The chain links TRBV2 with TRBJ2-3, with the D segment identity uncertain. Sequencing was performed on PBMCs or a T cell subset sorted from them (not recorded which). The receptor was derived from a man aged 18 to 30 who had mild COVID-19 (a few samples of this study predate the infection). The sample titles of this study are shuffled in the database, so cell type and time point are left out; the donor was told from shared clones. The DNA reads TGTGCCAGCAGTGAAGCGGGGGATACGCAGTATTTT. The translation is CASSEAGDTQYF.